Included here is one T cell receptor beta chain sequence, with context. CDR3 size: 11 residues. Germline lookup yields CDR1 MNHEY and CDR2 SVGAGI. V gave up 6 bases and J gave up 1 base, with 4 bases separating them. This record comes from a study of blood T cell repertoires in COVID-19. In the study overall: COVID-19 samples from acute and convalescent phases originated in the United States, Italy and Spain.

Study processing details: Amplifying reference gene primers gave estimates of nucleated cell counts. Produced via immunoSEQ multiplex PCR; TCRdb's table is partial and in-frame only. V, J and clone size derive from that table, while D and trimming were established from the DNA sequence. Here the sample spans a few hundred thousand clones, 85% to 90% being singletons. The material sequenced was peripheral blood. The chain links TRBV6-5 to TRBJ2-7, with no clear D. The TCR sequence derives from a man between 60 and 70 years old who had recovered from COVID-19. CDR3 nucleotides: TGTGCCAGCAGCCAGTCCTACGAGCAGTACTTC. This sequence encodes CASSQSYEQYF.